One and the same sample provided the 24 T cell receptor beta chains below, sequenced in a study of T-cell memory formation after mild COVID-19. TCRdb re-analysed the 5' RACE reads in MiXCR, keeping a single row per CDR3 protein. The table includes 300,000 to 350,000 distinct CDR3 sequences, roughly an eighth detected once. Sequenced: PBMCs or a T cell subset sorted from them (not recorded which). These receptors originate from a man younger than 35 who had mild COVID-19 (a few samples of this study predate the infection). Cell type and time point are not known.

The chain uses TRBV7-8 and TRBJ2-3, with 11 positions matching TRBD2. This CDR3 comprises 17 residues. CDR1 and CDR2 from the germline V gene are SGHVS and FQNEAQ. With 2 bases clipped from V and 0 bases from J, the junction kept 4 bases outside the gene matches. DNA for the CDR3: TGTGCCAGCAGCTTACGTAGCGGGGGGGCTAGCACAGATACGCAGTATTTT. This gives the protein CASSLRSGGASTDTQYF. The full variable domain, completed using reference TRBV7-8 and TRBJ2-3, is GAGVSQSPRYKVAKRGQDVALRCDPISGHVSLFWYQQALGQGPEFLTYFQNEAQLDKSGLPSDRFFAERPEGSVSTLKIQRTQQEDSAVYLCASSLRSGGASTDTQYFGPGTRLTVL.

The chain uses TRBV6-2 or TRBV6-3 and TRBJ1-1, with D uncertain. Trimming pared 7 bases from V and 7 bases from J, leaving 10 bases between. The CDR3 spans 11 residues. The germline CDR1 and CDR2 sequences are MNHEY and SVGEGT. Here the CDR3 reads CASTLGNEAFF. In nucleotides, the CDR3 is TGTGCCAGCACCCTAGGAAATGAAGCTTTCTTT.

The chain has TRBV7-2 and TRBJ2-5, with a tentative D call TRBD1 (5 bases). V shed 5 bases and J shed 0 bases, with 7 bases lying between them. Germline V gene sequence: CDR1 SGHTA, CDR2 FQGNSA. The CDR3 length is 13 residues. The CDR3 DNA is TGTGCCAGCAGCCGACAGAACCAAGAGACCCAGTACTTC. Amino acid sequence: CASSRQNQETQYF.

This clonotype was observed at least ten times. The rearrangement links TRBV2 to TRBJ2-1; 9 nucleotides match TRBD2. The CDR3 spans 14 residues. Looked up from germline, CDR1 is SNHLY and CDR2 is FYNNEI. Unmatched junction bases numbered 7, after V lost 7 bases and J lost 6 bases. The CDR3: CASNLAGTGNEQFF. The CDR3 nucleotides are TGTGCCAGCAATCTAGCGGGGACGGGCAATGAGCAGTTCTTC.

V is TRBV28 and J is TRBJ2-7, with 8 bases matching TRBD1. Unmatched junction bases numbered 9, after V lost 5 bases and J lost 0 bases. Germline CDR1 MDHEN, CDR2 SYDVKM. The CDR3 has 16 residues. The CDR3 loop is CASSAPGQVSSYEQYV. CDR3 in DNA: TGTGCCAGCAGTGCCCCGGGACAGGTTAGCTCCTACGAGCAGTACGTC.

This chain uses TRBV20-1 with TRBJ2-1; TRBD2 aligns across 7 bases. Germline values: CDR1 DFQATT, CDR2 SNEGSKA (reference sequence). The V and J ends lost 6 bases and 5 bases, in that order; junction bases with no gene match: 10. This CDR3 has 14 amino acids. CDR3 DNA sequence: TGCAGTGCGCCGGGGGGAAGCGCCAACAATGAGCAGTTCTTC. Protein sequence: CSAPGGSANNEQFF.

This clonotype was counted between two and nine times. The chain links TRBV6-6 to TRBJ2-1; D is possibly TRBD2 (7 bases). This CDR3 is 17 amino acids long. Germline assignment: CDR1 MNHNY and CDR2 SVGAGI (reference sequence). The V gene lost 1 base and the J gene lost 7 bases, with 20 bases spanning the gap. The CDR3 coding sequence is TGTGCCAGCAGTTACTTCTACAGGGAGGGAGTCGGAAATGAGCAGTTCTTC. It codes for CASSYFYREGVGNEQFF.

This clonotype was observed a few times. The chain couples TRBV7-2 to TRBJ2-2; D is possibly TRBD1 (6 bases). CDR1 and CDR2 from the germline V gene are SGHTA and FQGNSA. Trimming removed 1 base from V and 0 bases from J, with 15 bases in between. This CDR3 comprises 18 residues. The CDR3 DNA is TGTGCCAGCAGCTTAGGGTTCGCAGGGGCCGCGAACACCGGGGAGCTGTTTTTT. It is translated as CASSLGFAGAANTGELFF.

This chain links TRBV28 with TRBJ1-2, with a weak D call TRBD1 (5 bases). The CDR3 has 13 residues. Germline assignment: CDR1 MDHEN and CDR2 SYDVKM. Trimming removed 6 bases at V and 3 bases at J, with 11 bases between. The CDR3 reads CASRPGTDYGYTF. The CDR3, as DNA: TGTGCCAGCAGGCCAGGGACGGACTATGGCTACACCTTC.

The table lists this clonotype with many counts. This sequence joins TRBV7-9 and TRBJ1-1, with 7 bases identical to TRBD1. V was clipped by 8 bases and J by 2 bases; unmatched bases: 2. Per germline, CDR1 SEHNR and CDR2 FQNEAQ (reference sequence). This CDR3 region has 12 residues. CDR3 sequence: CASGTDNTEAFF. In DNA form, the CDR3 reads TGTGCCAGCGGGACAGACAACACTGAAGCTTTCTTT.

This clonotype was recorded once. This chain joins TRBV27 and TRBJ1-2; perhaps TRBD1 as D (5 bases). The germline CDR1 and CDR2 sequences are MNHEY and SMNVEV (reference sequence). Trimming took 6 bases from V and 4 from J, leaving 21 bases between them. This CDR3 has 16 residues. The CDR3 bases are TGTGCCAGCAGCCCTTACAGGCTCACCAGCGGCTATGGCTACACCTTC. Protein: CASSPYRLTSGYGYTF.

The table lists this clonotype with a few counts. This rearrangement joins TRBV5-1 to TRBJ2-3, with D hard to call. Trimming shortened V by 2 bases and J by 6 bases, and 7 bases separated the two germline ends. Germline V gene sequence: CDR1 SGHRS, CDR2 YFSETQ. The CDR3 length is 12 residues. CDR3 DNA: TGCGCCAGCAGCTTTAGTATGGATACGCAGTATTTT. It yields the protein CASSFSMDTQYF.

The chain carries TRBV29-1 and TRBJ1-2, with D perhaps TRBD1 (5 bases). V dropped 0 bases and J dropped 6 bases, with 17 bases sitting between them. This CDR3 comprises 15 residues. CDR1 is SQVTM and CDR2 is ANQGSEA in the germline V gene. CDR3 sequence reads: CSVEDRRGIFDGYTF. In DNA, the CDR3 is TGCAGCGTTGAAGATCGGCGGGGGATTTTTGATGGCTACACCTTC.

Turning to this clonotype: The limits of the CDR3 on the DNA are not certain, so only TCRdb's listed CDR3 is given. The chain links TRBV4-1 to TRBJ1-5; the DNA was not compared with TRBD1, the D call given in the table. The CDR3 is made up of 20 amino acids, end residues included. CDR1 and CDR2 from the germline V gene are MGHRA and YSYEKL. This CDR3 is CASSQALSSSVRGSNQPQHF.

A few counts support this clonotype. This chain uses TRBV11-2 with TRBJ1-2; weak D call: TRBD1 (6 bases). CDR3 length: 14 residues. Trimming shortened V by 6 bases and J by 5 bases, and 16 bases separated the two germline ends. Germline V gene data show CDR1 as SGHAT and CDR2 as FQNNGV. CDR3 DNA: TGTGCCAGCAGACGAGCGGGACACCTTTATGGCTACACCTTC. This gives the protein CASRRAGHLYGYTF.

The chain carries TRBV20-1 and TRBJ1-1, with TRBD1 matching over 7 bases. Per germline, CDR1 DFQATT and CDR2 SNEGSKA (reference sequence). V was pared by 5 bases and J by 5 bases, with 8 bases of the junction left unmatched. The CDR3 has 13 amino acids. This CDR3 is CSAGRQGGTEAFF. CDR3 nucleotide sequence: TGCAGTGCTGGAAGACAGGGAGGTACTGAAGCTTTCTTT.

In this sample, this clonotype turned up a few times. The rearrangement joins TRBV5-1 to TRBJ2-3; D tentatively fits TRBD1 or TRBD2 (5 bases each). There are 16 residues in the CDR3. Between the trimmed V and J ends, which lost 3 bases and 5 bases, there was a span of 19 bases. Germline-derived CDR1 and CDR2 are SGHRS and YFSETQ. In nucleotides, the CDR3 is TGCGCCAGCAGCTACCTGGACACGCCCCGGGGAGATACGCAGTATTTT. Protein sequence: CASSYLDTPRGDTQYF.

This clonotype was picked up many times. The chain has TRBV28 and TRBJ2-1; D may match TRBD1 or TRBD2 (6 bases each). Deletions cut 2 bases from V and 7 bases from J, with 18 bases between. The germline gives CDR1 MDHEN, CDR2 SYDVKM. The CDR3 runs to 16 residues. The CDR3 region has the DNA TGTGCCAGCAGTTTACCCACCGGCAGGGGAGGTAATGAGCAGTTCTTC. Translated: CASSLPTGRGGNEQFF.

The V gene is TRBV20-1, the J gene TRBJ2-5, with 10 bases aligning to TRBD2. The CDR3 has 16 residues. From germline, CDR1 is DFQATT and CDR2 SNEGSKA (reference sequence). Unmatched junction bases numbered 6, after V lost 0 bases and J lost 2 bases. The DNA of the CDR3 is TGCAGTGCTAGAGATCTGCTAGCGGGGGATCAAGAGACCCAGTACTTC. The encoded protein is CSARDLLAGDQETQYF.

V is TRBV5-1 and J is TRBJ2-1, with D maybe TRBD2 (6 bases). CDR1 and CDR2 from the germline V gene are SGHRS and YFSETQ. This CDR3 has 16 amino acids. Trimming removed 0 bases from V and 9 bases from J, with 19 bases in between. The CDR3 reads CASSLGAGRGGSEQFF. The CDR3 bases are TGCGCCAGCAGCTTGGGGGCGGGGCGAGGTGGTAGTGAGCAGTTCTTC.

This clonotype was picked up a small number of times. V and J are TRBV5-1 and TRBJ2-3; the D is unclear. Germline-derived CDR1 and CDR2 are SGHRS and YFSETQ. V lost 2 bases and J 0 bases, leaving 7 bases between the germline ends. CDR3 length: 14 residues. Here the CDR3 reads CASSFQDSTDTQYF. CDR3 DNA sequence: TGCGCCAGCAGCTTTCAGGACAGCACAGATACGCAGTATTTT.

The rearrangement joins TRBV20-1 to TRBJ2-7; D not resolved. Trimming pared 0 bases from V and 3 bases from J, leaving 9 bases between. Germline loops: CDR1 DFQATT, CDR2 SNEGSKA (reference sequence). This CDR3 contains 13 residues. The CDR3 nucleotides are TGCAGTGCTAGAGATAAGGGAAGCTACGAGCAGTACGTC. This gives the protein CSARDKGSYEQYV.

This clonotype was seen only a few times. This chain uses TRBV12-3 or TRBV12-4 with TRBJ1-1, with D perhaps matching TRBD1 (5 bases). This CDR3 has 12 amino acids. V was trimmed by 6 bases and J by 6 bases, leaving 11 bases between them. The CDR3: CASSHGGAEAFF. The CDR3 DNA reads as TGTGCCAGCAGCCACGGGGGAGCTGAAGCTTTCTTT.

The chain has TRBV27 and TRBJ1-4; tentatively, D is TRBD1 (5 bases). Germline-derived CDR1 and CDR2 are MNHEY and SMNVEV (reference sequence). Trimming removed 5 bases at V and 6 bases at J, with 13 bases between. CDR3 length: 14 amino acids. The CDR3 DNA reads as TGTGCCAGCAGTGCGTGGGGACCTGATGAAAAACTGTTTTTT. Amino acid sequence: CASSAWGPDEKLFF.